These T cell receptor beta chains were read from a single sample in a study of T cells in Graves' hyperthyroidism and ophthalmopathy. Using its own MiXCR run on the multiplex PCR reads, TCRdb lists one record per CDR3 protein. The data contain about 770,000 distinct CDR3 sequences, around a sixth of them singletons. Sequenced sample: blood. The source is a woman aged 50 to 60 with Graves' hyperthyroidism that later progressed to Graves' ophthalmopathy. Each CDR3 is given with its conserved first and last residue. The order of the fields is D gene, J gene, clone size, V gene, CDR3 DNA, CDR3 protein. The D gene is left open where the match is weak. Some rows have no size entry. The others give once, few or many, or a class for an expanded clone.

d_call: NA; j_call: TRBJ1-1; clone_size: many; v_call: TRBV5-5; cdr3_nt: TGTGCCAGCAGCCTTACCGCAGGGTTGGACACTGAAGCTTTCTTT; cdr3_aa: CASSLTAGLDTEAFF
d_call: NA; j_call: TRBJ1-5; clone_size: many; v_call: TRBV2; cdr3_nt: TGTGCCAGCAGCAACGGGGTTGATCAGCCCCAGCATTTT; cdr3_aa: CASSNGVDQPQHF
d_call: NA; j_call: TRBJ1-2; clone_size: NA; v_call: TRBV3-1; cdr3_nt: TGTGCCAGCAGCCAAGGGACAGCCCTTCTGGGTGGGTATGGCTACACCTTC; cdr3_aa: CASSQGTALLGGYGYTF
d_call: NA; j_call: TRBJ2-3; clone_size: NA; v_call: TRBV3-1; cdr3_nt: TGTGCCAGCAGCCTCGGGACGTCCCAGGATACGCAGTATTTT; cdr3_aa: CASSLGTSQDTQYF
d_call: TRBD1; j_call: TRBJ2-3; clone_size: NA; v_call: TRBV19; cdr3_nt: TGTGCCAGTAGCCCGGGACGGACAGGAGGCACAGATACGCAGTATTTT; cdr3_aa: CASSPGRTGGTDTQYF
d_call: TRBD1; j_call: TRBJ1-6; clone_size: few; v_call: TRBV11-2; cdr3_nt: TGTGCCAGCAGCGACACGACAGGGGACTTTAATTCACCCCTCCACTTT; cdr3_aa: CASSDTTGDFNSPLHF
d_call: NA; j_call: TRBJ1-1; clone_size: NA; v_call: TRBV5-1; cdr3_nt: TGCGCCAGCAGCTTGGCCCGAAACGCTGAAGCTTTCTTT; cdr3_aa: CASSLARNAEAFF
d_call: NA; j_call: TRBJ2-7; clone_size: NA; v_call: TRBV27; cdr3_nt: TGTGCCAGTCAACGGAGAGGGGTGTCCTACGAGCAGTACTTC; cdr3_aa: CASQRRGVSYEQYF
d_call: NA; j_call: TRBJ2-6; clone_size: NA; v_call: TRBV27; cdr3_nt: TGTGCCAGCAGTTTATCGGCACGAAGTGGGGCCAACGTCCTGACTTTC; cdr3_aa: CASSLSARSGANVLTF
d_call: NA; j_call: TRBJ1-4; clone_size: many; v_call: TRBV2; cdr3_nt: TGTGCCAGCAGGAAGACAGTAACTAATGAAAAACTGTTTTTT; cdr3_aa: CASRKTVTNEKLFF
d_call: NA; j_call: TRBJ2-5; clone_size: few; v_call: TRBV10-1; cdr3_nt: TGCGCCAGCAGTGAGTCTAGCCAGGGTATCTCCCAGTACTTC; cdr3_aa: CASSESSQGISQYF
d_call: TRBD1; j_call: TRBJ2-7; clone_size: few; v_call: TRBV2; cdr3_nt: TGTGCCAGCAGTCAGCCCGACAGGGGGCCGCAGTACTTC; cdr3_aa: CASSQPDRGPQYF
d_call: TRBD1; j_call: TRBJ2-1; clone_size: NA; v_call: TRBV4-1; cdr3_nt: TGCGCCAGCAGCAATTACGCGGGGACAGGGGTTGATGAGCAGTTCTTC; cdr3_aa: CASSNYAGTGVDEQFF
d_call: NA; j_call: TRBJ2-2; clone_size: NA; v_call: TRBV3-1; cdr3_nt: TGTGCCAGCCACGCCCCCGGGAACACCGGGGAGCTGTTTTTT; cdr3_aa: CASHAPGNTGELFF
d_call: TRBD2; j_call: TRBJ2-3; clone_size: few; v_call: TRBV5-1; cdr3_nt: TGCGCCAGCAGCTTGGGCAATAGCGGGGACCCTCCAGATACGCAGTATTTT; cdr3_aa: CASSLGNSGDPPDTQYF
d_call: NA; j_call: TRBJ2-2; clone_size: NA; v_call: TRBV20-1; cdr3_nt: TGCAGCGCTAGAGAGTTGGCACACACCGGGGAGCTGTTTTTT; cdr3_aa: CSARELAHTGELFF
d_call: NA; j_call: TRBJ1-5; clone_size: few; v_call: TRBV18; cdr3_nt: TGTGCCAGCTCACCCGACCCAAGGGTATCCCTAAAAGGTGGTAGCAATCAGCCCCAGCATTTT; cdr3_aa: CASSPDPRVSLKGGSNQPQHF
d_call: TRBD1; j_call: TRBJ2-1; clone_size: NA; v_call: TRBV5-4; cdr3_nt: TGTGCCAGCAGCTTGGGACGGGACAGGAGCTACAATGAGCAGTTCTTC; cdr3_aa: CASSLGRDRSYNEQFF
d_call: TRBD1; j_call: TRBJ2-6; clone_size: many; v_call: TRBV11-3; cdr3_nt: TGTGCCAGCAGCTCGGGACAGGGGGAATCTGGGGCCAACGTCCTGACTTTC; cdr3_aa: CASSSGQGESGANVLTF
d_call: NA; j_call: TRBJ2-2; clone_size: NA; v_call: TRBV6-2/TRBV6-3; cdr3_nt: TGTGCCAGCAGTTACTCGGTCGGTGGTGCTCACGCGAACACCGGGGAGCTGTTTTTT; cdr3_aa: CASSYSVGGAHANTGELFF
d_call: NA; j_call: TRBJ2-5; clone_size: few; v_call: TRBV7-2; cdr3_nt: TGTGCCAGCAGCTTATGGGGCAACGAAGAGACCCAGTACTTC; cdr3_aa: CASSLWGNEETQYF
d_call: TRBD1; j_call: TRBJ1-6; clone_size: NA; v_call: TRBV5-6; cdr3_nt: TGTGCCAGCAGCTCACTTACCGGGACAGGGGGGTCACCCCTCCACTTT; cdr3_aa: CASSSLTGTGGSPLHF
d_call: TRBD2; j_call: TRBJ2-5; clone_size: few; v_call: TRBV20-1; cdr3_nt: TGCAGTGCTAGAGATTATGGGCGGGGGGGAAATCAAGAGACCCAGTACTTC; cdr3_aa: CSARDYGRGGNQETQYF
d_call: NA; j_call: TRBJ2-7; clone_size: many; v_call: TRBV7-2; cdr3_nt: TGTGCCAGCAGAATGGGGGCTAGCCGAACCTACGAGCAGTACTTC; cdr3_aa: CASRMGASRTYEQYF
d_call: NA; j_call: TRBJ1-2; clone_size: many; v_call: TRBV2; cdr3_nt: TGTGCCAGCAGTCTAGTTCAGGGTTATGGCTACACCTTC; cdr3_aa: CASSLVQGYGYTF
d_call: NA; j_call: TRBJ2-7; clone_size: few; v_call: TRBV5-1; cdr3_nt: TGCGCCAGCAGCTACCTACAGGGTTCGCACGAGCAGTACTTC; cdr3_aa: CASSYLQGSHEQYF
d_call: TRBD1; j_call: TRBJ2-3; clone_size: NA; v_call: TRBV18; cdr3_nt: TGTGCCAGCTCACCCCGCGACCCTACAGGGGTGGAGGCAGATACGCAGTATTTT; cdr3_aa: CASSPRDPTGVEADTQYF
d_call: NA; j_call: TRBJ1-1; clone_size: few; v_call: TRBV7-9; cdr3_nt: TGTGCCAGCAGCCCGAGTCAGGCCACTGAAGCTTTCTTT; cdr3_aa: CASSPSQATEAFF
d_call: TRBD2; j_call: TRBJ2-1; clone_size: few; v_call: TRBV4-1; cdr3_nt: TGCGCCAGCAGCCAAGCGTGGGGACTAGCAAGCTCCTACAATGAGCAGTTCTTC; cdr3_aa: CASSQAWGLASSYNEQFF
d_call: NA; j_call: TRBJ2-3; clone_size: many; v_call: TRBV20-1; cdr3_nt: TGCAGTGCCACGGGCTGGGGGTCAGATACGCAGTATTTT; cdr3_aa: CSATGWGSDTQYF
d_call: TRBD2; j_call: TRBJ2-1; clone_size: many; v_call: TRBV7-9; cdr3_nt: TGTGCCACCAGTAAGGGACTAGGGACGAATGAGCAGTTCTTC; cdr3_aa: CATSKGLGTNEQFF
d_call: TRBD2; j_call: TRBJ2-1; clone_size: NA; v_call: TRBV4-2; cdr3_nt: TGTGCCAGCACCATGACTAGCGGGGGATACTACAATGAGCAGTTCTTC; cdr3_aa: CASTMTSGGYYNEQFF
d_call: NA; j_call: TRBJ1-2; clone_size: many; v_call: TRBV6-1; cdr3_nt: TGTGCCAGCAGTGAAGTTTATGGCATCTATGGCTACACCTTC; cdr3_aa: CASSEVYGIYGYTF
d_call: TRBD1; j_call: TRBJ1-5; clone_size: few; v_call: TRBV3-1; cdr3_nt: TGTGCCAGCTCACCGGGACAGACCTATTATAGCAATCAGCCCCAGCATTTT; cdr3_aa: CASSPGQTYYSNQPQHF